These 31 T cell receptor beta chains originate from one sample sequenced in a study of cytomegalovirus exposure and HLA in healthy donors. Primers for the PCR totalled 60 Vbeta and 13 Jbeta. Assay: immunoSEQ multiplex PCR; the TCRdb copy retains only in-frame clones and omits some. Among fewer than 300,000 clones listed, about four fifths were seen once. The source material was PBMCs. These receptors all stem from a girl aged 2-10 years in good health and CMV-seronegative.

This clone was seen just once. The rearrangement links TRBV28 to TRBJ1-2; no reliable D call. This CDR3 spans 15 amino acids. Germline CDR1 and CDR2: MDHEN and SYDVKM. V was cut by 8 bases and J by 4 bases, with 20 bases left in between. CDR3 in DNA: TGTGCCAGCTATGAACTGCGGGTCGGGTTCTATGGCTACACCTTC. It codes for CASYELRVGFYGYTF.

V gene TRBV18 combines with J gene TRBJ1-1; 9 bases match TRBD1. CDR1 is KGHSH and CDR2 is LQKENI in the germline V gene. V gave up 0 bases and J gave up 4 bases; unmatched junction bases: 3. This CDR3 has 15 residues. CDR3: CASSPPLDRGTEAFF. In nucleotides, the CDR3 is TGTGCCAGCTCACCACCCCTGGACAGGGGCACTGAAGCTTTCTTT.

This clone has just one count. The chain has TRBV5-1 and TRBJ2-1; 10 positions agree with TRBD2. Trimming removed 4 bases from V and 3 bases from J; junction bases left unmatched: 13. CDR3 length: 18 residues. The germline CDR1 and CDR2 sequences are SGHRS and YFSETQ. The CDR3: CASSRVAGGYKGYNEQFF. For the CDR3, the DNA is TGCGCCAGCAGCCGGGTAGCGGGAGGTTATAAGGGCTACAATGAGCAGTTCTTC.

This chain connects TRBV11-2 to TRBJ2-5; possible D gene TRBD2, 6 bases. The V gene lost 4 bases and the J gene lost 5 bases, with 20 bases spanning the gap. Germline V gene lookup returns CDR1 SGHAT and CDR2 FQNNGV. The CDR3 is 16 amino acids. The CDR3: CASSSGDLARRETQYF. CDR3 coding DNA: TGTGCCAGCAGCTCGGGAGACCTGGCCCGGCGGGAGACCCAGTACTTC.

This rearrangement joins TRBV2 to TRBJ2-7; 13 nucleotides match TRBD2. The CDR3 is 15 amino acids. V shed 4 bases and J 6 bases; nucleotides not matched to a gene: 6. In germline, CDR1 is SNHLY, CDR2 FYNNEI. CDR3 amino acids: CASSVLLAGGTEQYF. The CDR3 nucleotides are TGTGCCAGCAGTGTCCTACTAGCGGGAGGGACCGAGCAGTACTTC.

This clone was recorded only once. This chain joins TRBV5-1 and TRBJ2-7, with D perhaps matching TRBD1 (5 bases). V lost 0 bases and J lost 2, with 15 bases in between. The CDR3 runs to 16 residues. In germline, CDR1 is SGHRS, CDR2 YFSETQ. The DNA of the CDR3 is TGCGCCAGCAGCTTGGCCGGACACGAAGCACCCTACGAGCAGTACTTC. It specifies CASSLAGHEAPYEQYF.

Concerning this clone: This same CDR3 is encoded by further DNA sequences in the sample. The rearrangement uses TRBV13 and TRBJ1-6; perhaps TRBD1 as D (5 bases). The CDR3 spans 14 residues. The ends were cut back, 5 bases at V and 4 bases at J, with 9 bases in the middle. Per the germline V gene, CDR1 is PRHDT and CDR2 is FYEKMQ (reference sequence). The CDR3 loop is CASSLQAYNSPLHF. In DNA form, the CDR3 reads TGTGCCAGCAGCCTACAGGCTTATAATTCACCCCTCCACTTT.

The rearrangement links TRBV7-3 to TRBJ2-2; TRBD1 aligns across 9 bases. The length of the CDR3 is 19 residues. With 3 bases clipped from V and 3 bases from J, the junction kept 14 bases outside the gene matches. The V gene's germline CDR1 is SGHTA and CDR2 FQGTGA. Written as DNA, the CDR3 is TGTGCCAGCAGCTTCGTAGTCACAGGGGGCGCAACGGACACCGGGGAGCTGTTTTTT. Its protein is CASSFVVTGGATDTGELFF.

The chain is built from TRBV28 and TRBJ2-5; D is perhaps TRBD2 (5 bases). Trimming took off 7 bases at V and 4 bases at J, with 13 bases between the two ends. CDR1 and CDR2 (germline): MDHEN, SYDVKM. The CDR3 consists of 13 residues. The CDR3 sequence: CASNIRRVETQYF. CDR3 sequence (DNA): TGTGCCAGCAATATCCGGCGGGTAGAGACCCAGTACTTC.

V and J are TRBV9 and TRBJ1-4, with TRBD1 identical over 10 bases. The length of the CDR3 is 14 residues. Germline V lookup: CDR1 SGDLS, CDR2 YYNGEE. The junction had 7 bases not matched to a gene; V was cut back by 6 bases and J by 8 bases. The CDR3 is CASNSGTGAEKLFF. The CDR3, as DNA: TGTGCCAGCAACTCCGGGACAGGGGCCGAAAAACTGTTTTTT.

The chain uses TRBV27 and TRBJ2-7; 7 positions agree with TRBD2. Per the germline V gene, CDR1 is MNHEY and CDR2 is SMNVEV (reference sequence). Losses at the gene ends were 7 bases for V and 2 bases for J; bases not matched to a gene: 14. The CDR3 covers 16 residues. CDR3 DNA: TGTGCCAGCAAATCCCGAAACTCGGGAGGCGCCTACGAGCAGTACTTC. This gives the protein CASKSRNSGGAYEQYF.

This clone has more than one count but fewer than ten. The chain joins TRBV18 to TRBJ1-5; D not certain. Trimming took off 0 bases at V and 0 bases at J, with 15 bases between the two ends. This CDR3 region has 18 residues. Germline CDR1 reads KGHSH; CDR2 reads LQKENI. The CDR3 region has the DNA TGTGCCAGCTCACCACCCTTAATGGGAGGGAATAGCAATCAGCCCCAGCATTTT. The encoded protein is CASSPPLMGGNSNQPQHF.

The chain is built from TRBV9 and TRBJ1-6, with a possible D match to TRBD1 (6 bases). Per germline, CDR1 SGDLS and CDR2 YYNGEE. The CDR3 is 14 amino acids. Trimming took 3 bases from V and 12 from J, leaving 16 bases between them. The CDR3 region has the DNA TGTGCCAGCAGCGGTATGACAGGTATTCAACCCCTCCACTTT. Translating it yields CASSGMTGIQPLHF.

The sample holds a few counts of this clone. The J gene is TRBJ1-1, the V gene TRBV7-9, with TRBD1 identical over 9 bases. Germline CDR1 and CDR2: SEHNR and FQNEAQ (reference sequence). V shed 5 bases and J 1 base; nucleotides not matched to a gene: 5. The CDR3 is 15 residues long. The CDR3 is CASSPRDRENTEAFF. DNA for the CDR3: TGTGCCAGCAGCCCCCGGGACAGGGAGAACACTGAAGCTTTCTTT.

The rearrangement joins TRBV18 to TRBJ1-2, with no clear D. The CDR3 has 13 residues. CDR1 and CDR2 (germline): KGHSH, LQKENI. The V gene lost 3 bases and the J gene lost 5 bases, with 10 bases spanning the gap. The CDR3 nucleotides are TGTGCCAGCTCACCGCCCCGGGGTTATGGCTACACCTTC. It yields the protein CASSPPRGYGYTF.

The chain has TRBV27 and TRBJ2-7, with D perhaps TRBD1 (5 bases). The germline V and J ends were trimmed by 8 bases and 4 bases, with 21 bases remaining between them. Germline assignment: CDR1 MNHEY and CDR2 SMNVEV (reference sequence). This CDR3 has 15 amino acids. The CDR3 reads CASSGRWGGTYEQYF. The CDR3 nucleotides read TGTGCCAGCTCTGGTAGGTGGGGCGGAACTTACGAGCAGTACTTC.

V usage is TRBV6-1 and J usage is TRBJ1-5, with no clear D. CDR3 length equals 13 residues. V was shortened by 4 bases and J by 4 bases, with 8 bases between the two germline ends. Germline assignment: CDR1 MNHNS and CDR2 SASEGT. The DNA for the CDR3 is TGTGCCAGCAGTGGGCAACCGAATCAGCCCCAGCATTTT. It specifies CASSGQPNQPQHF.

This rearrangement joins TRBV6-6 to TRBJ2-7, with 7 bases that match TRBD1. This CDR3 is 16 amino acids long. Germline trimming cut 0 bases from V and 2 bases from J; bases unmatched to any gene: 7. CDR1 is MNHNY and CDR2 is SVGAGI in the germline V gene (reference sequence). CDR3 DNA sequence: TGTGCCAGCAGTTACTCCCTGACAGGGTTCCCCTACGAGCAGTACTTC. It codes for CASSYSLTGFPYEQYF.

The gene calls are TRBV25-1 and TRBJ2-5; D remains unclear. TRBJ2-7 explains the end of the DNA better; the J call may be wrong. CDR3 length equals 16 residues. Germline assignment: CDR1 MGHDK and CDR2 SYGVNS. The CDR3 sequence is CASSEWIWRERGEQYF. The CDR3 DNA reads as TGTGCCAGCAGTGAATGGATTTGGAGAGAAAGAGGCGAGCAGTACTTC.

This clone was seen a few times. The chain joins TRBV2 to TRBJ2-3; TRBD2 aligns across 8 bases. This CDR3 has 13 amino acids. Looked up from germline, CDR1 is SNHLY and CDR2 is FYNNEI. V was pared by 3 bases and J by 5 bases, with 1 base of the junction left unmatched. The CDR3 region has the DNA TGTGCCAGCAGTGACAGCGGGGGAGATACGCAGTATTTT. It codes for CASSDSGGDTQYF.

The DNA of the CDR3 is TGTGCCAGCACGGACAGGGGGTATCAGAACACTGAAGCTTTCTTT. This encodes CASTDRGYQNTEAFF. The chain is built from TRBV6-5 and TRBJ1-1; 10 bases align to TRBD1. The CDR3 has 15 residues. Losses at the gene ends were 7 bases for V and 1 base for J; bases not matched to a gene: 6. Germline CDR1 and CDR2: MNHEY and SVGAGI.

The chain employs TRBV27 and TRBJ1-3; D is perhaps TRBD1 (6 bases). The ends were cut back, 5 bases at V and 1 base at J, with 15 bases in the middle. The CDR3 totals 16 residues. The germline V gene has CDR1 MNHEY and CDR2 SMNVEV (reference sequence). CDR3 bases: TGTGCCAGCAGTAGAGGGGGACCGAGGTCTGGAAACACCATATATTTT. Its protein is CASSRGGPRSGNTIYF.

J is TRBJ2-5 and V is TRBV29-1; weak D call: TRBD1 (5 bases). The CDR3 is made up of 14 amino acids. Trimming shortened V by 0 bases and J by 5 bases, and 13 bases separated the two germline ends. Germline lookup yields CDR1 SQVTM and CDR2 ANQGSEA. The DNA for the CDR3 is TGCAGCGTTGAAGATCTTGGCAGGGTCGAGACCCAGTACTTC. As protein: CSVEDLGRVETQYF.

The table lists this clone with a count of one. V and J are TRBV2 and TRBJ2-5; TRBD1 might be the D (6 bases). Between the trimmed V and J ends, which lost 6 bases and 4 bases, there was a span of 24 bases. Germline loops: CDR1 SNHLY, CDR2 FYNNEI. CDR3 size: 17 residues. The CDR3 sequence: CASRAARAGEKLETQYF. CDR3 nucleotide sequence: TGTGCCAGCAGGGCGGCTCGGGCAGGGGAGAAATTAGAGACCCAGTACTTC. The full variable domain, rest sourced from reference TRBV2 and TRBJ2-5, is EPEVTQTPSHQVTQMGQEVILRCVPISNHLYFYWYRQILGQKVEFLVSFYNNEISEKSEIFDDQFSVERPDGSNFTLKIRSTKLEDSAMYFCASRAARAGEKLETQYFGPGTRLLVL.

This chain connects TRBV5-1 to TRBJ1-2; D gene uncertain. This CDR3 is 13 amino acids long. Germline-derived CDR1 and CDR2 are SGHRS and YFSETQ. V was pared by 3 bases and J by 0 bases, with 6 bases between. The DNA of the CDR3 is TGCGCCAGCAGCTGGGGAGCTAACTATGGCTACACCTTC. This codes for CASSWGANYGYTF.

The chain employs TRBV29-1 and TRBJ2-7; D might be TRBD1 (6 bases). CDR1 and CDR2 from the germline V gene are SQVTM and ANQGSEA. The V and J ends lost 6 bases and 0 bases respectively, with 12 bases between them. The CDR3 covers 13 residues. This CDR3 is CSVLQGSSYEQYF. CDR3 sequence (DNA): TGCAGCGTCCTACAGGGCAGCTCCTACGAGCAGTACTTC.

V usage is TRBV19 and J usage is TRBJ2-3; 8 nucleotides align to TRBD2. CDR1 and CDR2 (germline): LNHDA, SQIVND (reference sequence). The CDR3 totals 16 residues. With 9 bases clipped from V and 2 bases from J, the junction kept 13 bases outside the gene matches. CDR3 sequence reads: CASSIGAGGATDTQYF. CDR3 in DNA: TGTGCCAGCTCGATTGGGGCGGGAGGTGCCACAGATACGCAGTATTTT.

The DNA of the CDR3 is TGTGCCAGCAGCCTACCTAGCGGGGGTAGCTCCTACAATGAGCAGTTCTTC. This codes for CASSLPSGGSSYNEQFF. The chain couples TRBV7-2 to TRBJ2-1; 10 bases line up with TRBD2. The ends lost 5 bases at V and 0 bases at J; junction bases unmatched: 7. The CDR3 loop spans 17 amino acids. CDR1 is SGHTA and CDR2 is FQGNSA in the germline V gene.

The rearrangement joins TRBV28 to TRBJ2-7, with a weak D call TRBD1 (6 bases). The CDR3 has 15 amino acids. The V and J ends lost 3 bases and 3 bases respectively, with 15 bases between them. Germline V gene data show CDR1 as MDHEN and CDR2 as SYDVKM. CDR3 coding DNA: TGTGCCAGCAGTTTTCTCCGGGACACCCTCTACGAGCAGTACTTC. Protein product: CASSFLRDTLYEQYF.

The DNA of the CDR3 is TGTGCCAGCATCCTCCGGGGGGGCTACTCTAATGAGCAGTTCTTC. The encoded protein is CASILRGGYSNEQFF. The V gene is TRBV28, the J gene TRBJ2-1; TRBD2 aligns across 8 bases. The CDR3 loop spans 15 amino acids. Germline V gene lookup returns CDR1 MDHEN and CDR2 SYDVKM. Trimming removed 7 bases from V and 7 bases from J; junction bases left unmatched: 12.

This rearrangement joins TRBV7-9 to TRBJ2-2; D is ambiguous. CDR3 length: 13 residues. CDR1 is SEHNR and CDR2 is FQNEAQ in the germline V gene (reference sequence). The germline V and J ends were trimmed by 5 bases and 5 bases, with 9 bases remaining between them. The CDR3, as DNA: TGTGCCAGCAGCCAGACTGCAACCGGGGAGCTGTTTTTT. Translated: CASSQTATGELFF. The entire variable domain, with the rest obtained from reference TRBV7-9 and TRBJ2-2, is as follows: DTGVSQNPRHKITKRGQNVTFRCDPISEHNRLYWYRQTLGQGPEFLTYFQNEAQLEKSRLLSDRFSAERPKGSFSTLEIQRTEQGDSAMYLCASSQTATGELFFGEGSRLTVL.